These 30 T cell receptor beta chains share one sample of origin, sequenced in a study of CD8+ T cells in alopecia areata. The treatment is: oral pan-JAK inhibitor, 5-10 mg twice daily. Extraction and reverse transcription of RNA yielded cDNA as the sequencing template. The table came from immunoSEQ multiplex PCR; TCRdb's copy has only in-frame clones and leaves some out. The data show about 200,000 clones, 45% to 75% seen once. The source material was CD4+ T cells sorted from blood, sampled at week 4, from a patient treated with tofacitinib. The receptors were sampled from a human donor with alopecia areata.

In this sample, this clone turned up once. CDR3 region: CASSAPRGGAGNEQFF. DNA of the CDR3: TGTGCCAGCAGCGCCCCTCGGGGAGGGGCGGGCAATGAGCAGTTCTTC. The J gene is TRBJ2-1, the V gene TRBV9, with TRBD2 matching over 7 bases. The CDR3 is 16 residues long. With V trimmed by 3 bases and J by 6 bases, 12 bases remained unmatched. Per germline, CDR1 SGDLS and CDR2 YYNGEE.

This clone was recorded a few times. The chain employs TRBV30 and TRBJ2-7; 7 bases align to TRBD1. V lost 6 bases, J lost 2 bases, and 4 bases stayed unmatched. In germline, CDR1 is GTSNPN, CDR2 SVGIG (reference sequence). The CDR3 has 12 amino acids. The CDR3 loop reads CACTGATYEQYF. DNA of the CDR3: TGTGCCTGCACAGGGGCCACCTACGAGCAGTACTTC.

This chain links TRBV5-1 with TRBJ2-1, with 12 bases identical to TRBD2. The CDR3 has 16 residues. In germline, CDR1 is SGHRS, CDR2 YFSETQ. V lost 0 bases to trimming and J lost 10 bases; unmatched junction nucleotides: 8. The CDR3, as DNA: TGCGCCAGCAGCTTGGCCGCTAGCGGGGGGGCCGGGGAGCAGTTCTTC. Amino acids: CASSLAASGGAGEQFF.

The V and J genes are TRBV12-5 and TRBJ2-6, with a possible D match to TRBD2 (5 bases). Germline assignment: CDR1 LGHNT and CDR2 FRNRAP. The CDR3 extends over 16 amino acids. The V and J ends lost 2 bases and 6 bases respectively, with 14 bases between them. This chain's CDR3 is CASGLRSGGVANVLTF. The CDR3 DNA reads TGTGCTAGTGGTTTGAGAAGCGGAGGAGTGGCCAACGTCCTGACTTTC.

This clone was detected many times. CDR3 sequence: CASGPTTANTEAFF. In DNA, the CDR3 is TGTGCCAGCGGGCCCACGACAGCGAACACTGAAGCTTTCTTT. The V gene is TRBV7-2, the J gene TRBJ1-1; tentatively, D is TRBD1 (5 bases). Germline V gene lookup returns CDR1 SGHTA and CDR2 FQGNSA. The length of the CDR3 is 14 residues. V was pared by 8 bases and J by 1 base, with 14 bases between.

This chain connects TRBV9 to TRBJ1-2; a possible D gene is TRBD1 (5 bases). The length of the CDR3 is 15 residues. Germline V gives CDR1 SGDLS, CDR2 YYNGEE. With 0 bases removed from V and 8 bases from J, the gap between germline ends came to 17 bases. The CDR3 here is CASSVATGGMDGYTF. CDR3 DNA sequence: TGTGCCAGCAGCGTAGCTACGGGGGGGATGGACGGCTACACCTTC.

The chain couples TRBV5-1 to TRBJ1-6, with D unclear. The CDR3 loop spans 15 amino acids. Germline CDR1 reads SGHRS; CDR2 reads YFSETQ. V lost 0 bases and J 10 bases, leaving 14 bases between the germline ends. The CDR3 here is CASSLAGQVQSPLHF. The CDR3 DNA follows: TGCGCCAGCAGCTTGGCCGGGCAGGTCCAATCACCCCTCCACTTT.

The chain employs TRBV4-1 and TRBJ1-3; D is unclear. The V gene lost 4 bases and the J gene lost 4 bases, with 14 bases spanning the gap. Germline CDR1 and CDR2: MGHRA and YSYEKL. This CDR3 has 15 residues. The CDR3 region is CASSPVGGRGNTIYF. CDR3 in DNA: TGCGCCAGCAGCCCGGTGGGAGGGCGAGGAAACACCATATATTTT.

The CDR3 DNA reads as TGTGCCAGCAGCCAAACGGGACAGGACTACGAGCAGTACTTC. Amino acids: CASSQTGQDYEQYF. The chain carries TRBV5-6 and TRBJ2-7; TRBD1 agrees at 8 bases. CDR3 length equals 14 residues. V shed 4 bases, J shed 3 bases, and the junction held 6 bases outside the gene matches. Per germline, CDR1 SGHDT and CDR2 YYEEEE.

This chain uses TRBV30 with TRBJ2-5, with 8 bases fitting TRBD2. The CDR3 length is 14 residues. Germline lookup yields CDR1 GTSNPN and CDR2 SVGIG (reference sequence). V gave up 1 base and J gave up 5 bases; unmatched junction bases: 6. CDR3 region: CAWSEAGLAETQYF. The DNA for the CDR3 is TGTGCCTGGAGTGAGGCAGGACTAGCCGAGACCCAGTACTTC.

CDR3 protein: CASRLLAGEETQYF. The CDR3 nucleotides are TGTGCCAGCCGCCTGCTAGCGGGGGAAGAGACCCAGTACTTC. This chain uses TRBV27 with TRBJ2-5; 10 bases line up with TRBD2. Germline trimming cut 8 bases from V and 3 bases from J; bases unmatched to any gene: 6. Germline CDR1 reads MNHEY; CDR2 reads SMNVEV (reference sequence). There are 14 residues in the CDR3.

The V gene is TRBV29-1, the J gene TRBJ2-5, with D perhaps matching TRBD1 (5 bases). The CDR3 is made up of 13 amino acids. With 6 bases removed from V and 2 bases from J, the gap between germline ends came to 13 bases. The germline V gene has CDR1 SQVTM and CDR2 ANQGSEA. The CDR3 reads CSVYPGLQETQYF. The CDR3 DNA reads as TGCAGCGTCTACCCAGGGCTGCAAGAGACCCAGTACTTC.

The chain carries TRBV7-9 and TRBJ2-1; 8 nucleotides line up with TRBD2. This CDR3 is built from 13 residues. The V segment lost 3 bases and the J segment 9 bases; nucleotides outside the gene matches: 4. In germline, CDR1 is SEHNR, CDR2 FQNEAQ (reference sequence). The CDR3 loop reads CASSFGGGREQFF. In nucleotides, the CDR3 is TGTGCCAGCAGCTTCGGCGGGGGGCGTGAGCAGTTCTTC.

The chain recombines TRBV19 with TRBJ1-5, with TRBD1 matching 10 bases. Per the germline V gene, CDR1 is LNHDA and CDR2 is SQIVND (reference sequence). The CDR3 has 15 residues. V was clipped by 1 base and J by 5 bases; unmatched bases: 2. CDR3: CASSIGTGGDQPQHF. As DNA, the CDR3 is TGTGCCAGTAGTATAGGGACAGGGGGAGATCAGCCCCAGCATTTT.

The chain has TRBV30 and TRBJ1-2; D is uncertain. Germline V CDR1 and CDR2: GTSNPN, SVGIG (reference sequence). V was pared by 2 bases and J by 7 bases, with 5 bases between. The length of the CDR3 is 10 residues. The CDR3 DNA reads as TGTGCCTGGAGTCATAGTGGCTACACCTTC. This translates into CAWSHSGYTF.

This sequence joins TRBV7-9 and TRBJ1-6, with D tentatively TRBD1 (6 bases). The CDR3 spans 15 residues. CDR1 is SEHNR, CDR2 FQNEAQ, per germline (reference sequence). Trimming pared 4 bases from V and 5 bases from J, leaving 12 bases between. This CDR3 is CASSSRDIDNSPLHF. In DNA form, the CDR3 reads TGTGCCAGCAGCTCCCGGGACATCGATAATTCACCCCTCCACTTT.

This clone appeared a few times. V gene TRBV7-9 combines with J gene TRBJ2-4, with D unresolved. CDR3 length: 13 residues. V lost 0 bases and J 14 bases, leaving 14 bases between the germline ends. Germline CDR1 is SEHNR and CDR2 is FQNEAQ (reference sequence). This chain's CDR3 is CASSLAGASWKYF. In DNA, the CDR3 is TGTGCCAGCAGCTTAGCGGGTGCCAGTTGGAAGTACTTC.

This clone was detected only once. The CDR3: CASSLRPPASGGAGETQYF. The DNA of the CDR3 is TGTGCCAGCAGCTTACGTCCCCCTGCGAGCGGGGGGGCCGGTGAGACCCAGTACTTC. J is TRBJ2-5 and V is TRBV7-3; 10 bases agree with TRBD2. The CDR3 is 19 amino acids. CDR1 and CDR2 from the germline V gene are SGHTA and FQGTGA. With 2 bases clipped from V and 5 bases from J, the junction kept 17 bases outside the gene matches.

The CDR3 sequence: CASNPTSGGYNEQFF. DNA of the CDR3: TGTGCCAGCAATCCTACTAGCGGGGGGTACAATGAGCAGTTCTTC. The gene calls are TRBV27 and TRBJ2-1; 12 nucleotides line up with TRBD2. Per the germline V gene, CDR1 is MNHEY and CDR2 is SMNVEV (reference sequence). The CDR3 extends over 15 amino acids. J was trimmed by 4 bases and V by 7 bases; bases with no gene match: 5.

The genes are TRBV7-9 and TRBJ2-3, with TRBD1 as a possible D gene (5 bases). The germline V and J ends were trimmed by 0 bases and 6 bases, with 10 bases remaining between them. The CDR3 length is 14 residues. Germline V lookup: CDR1 SEHNR, CDR2 FQNEAQ (reference sequence). The CDR3 DNA reads TGTGCCAGCAGCTTAGCGGCCAGGGTGGATACGCAGTATTTT. It yields the protein CASSLAARVDTQYF.

The chain has TRBV9 and TRBJ2-5; TRBD1 agrees at 7 bases. This CDR3 region has 16 residues. Germline lookup yields CDR1 SGDLS and CDR2 YYNGEE. V lost 0 bases, J lost 1 base, and 6 bases stayed unmatched. This chain's CDR3 is CASSVGGRGPQETQYF. CDR3 nucleotide sequence: TGTGCCAGCAGCGTAGGAGGTAGGGGGCCCCAAGAGACCCAGTACTTC.

The V call is TRBV9, the J call TRBJ2-3; possibly TRBD2 for D (7 bases). V was pared by 2 bases and J by 1 base, with 20 bases between. The CDR3 spans 18 residues. The V gene's germline CDR1 is SGDLS and CDR2 YYNGEE. The CDR3 coding sequence is TGTGCCAGCAGCGTCTTGGGGGGGCACTCAACCCGCACAGATACGCAGTATTTT. This gives the protein CASSVLGGHSTRTDTQYF.

V is TRBV29-1 and J is TRBJ1-1; D gene ambiguous. The CDR3 has 12 residues. Per germline, CDR1 SQVTM and CDR2 ANQGSEA. V lost 7 bases and J lost 5, with 14 bases in between. The DNA of the CDR3 is TGCAGCGCTCGGGGATGGAGGACTGAAGCTTTCTTT. This gives the protein CSARGWRTEAFF.

The chain uses TRBV29-1 and TRBJ1-3, with D hard to call. With 7 bases removed from V and 0 bases from J, the gap between germline ends came to 10 bases. The CDR3 totals 13 residues. Germline assignment: CDR1 SQVTM and CDR2 ANQGSEA. CDR3 sequence (DNA): TGCAGCGGACGTGGGCGCTCTGGAAACACCATATATTTT. Translating gives CSGRGRSGNTIYF. The whole variable domain, remainder taken from reference TRBV29-1 and TRBJ1-3, is SAVISQKPSRDICQRGTSLTIQCQVDSQVTMMFWYRQQPGQSLTLIATANQGSEATYESGFVIDKFPISRPNLTFSTLTVSNMSPEDSSIYLCSGRGRSGNTIYFGEGSWLTVV.

This sequence joins TRBV27 and TRBJ2-1; D might be TRBD1 (6 bases). The CDR3 spans 16 residues. The germline V gene has CDR1 MNHEY and CDR2 SMNVEV (reference sequence). The V end lost 2 bases, the J end lost 2 bases, and 13 bases lay between the germline ends. In DNA form, the CDR3 reads TGTGCCAGCAGTTTAACTAGAGGGGGACCCTACAATGAGCAGTTCTTC. It encodes CASSLTRGGPYNEQFF.

The rearrangement uses TRBV4-3 and TRBJ2-7, with TRBD2 identical over 12 bases. This CDR3 region has 16 residues. V shed 0 bases, J shed 3 bases, and the junction held 3 bases outside the gene matches. Germline CDR1 and CDR2: LGHNA and YSLEER. CDR3 DNA sequence: TGCGCCAGCAGCCAAGATACTAGCGGGGGGTTCTACGAGCAGTACTTC. The encoded protein is CASSQDTSGGFYEQYF.

The gene calls are TRBV11-2 and TRBJ2-1, with a possible D match to TRBD2 (5 bases). Germline assignment: CDR1 SGHAT and CDR2 FQNNGV. This CDR3 spans 14 amino acids. Trimming stripped 6 bases from V and 6 bases from J, with 15 bases between. CDR3 sequence reads: CASRRSGVGNEQFF. In nucleotides, the CDR3 is TGTGCCAGCAGGCGATCCGGGGTCGGCAATGAGCAGTTCTTC. The complete variable domain, with remaining parts taken from reference TRBV11-2 and TRBJ2-1, reads EAGVAQSPRYKIIEKRQSVAFWCNPISGHATLYWYQQILGQGPKLLIQFQNNGVVDDSQLPKDRFSAERLKGVDSTLKIQPAKLEDSAVYLCASRRSGVGNEQFFGPGTRLTVL.

The V and J genes are TRBV4-1 and TRBJ2-5, with TRBD2 matching 7 bases. This CDR3 spans 16 amino acids. V shed 4 bases and J 1 base; nucleotides not matched to a gene: 9. Looked up from germline, CDR1 is MGHRA and CDR2 is YSYEKL. The CDR3 loop reads CASSPARGGRQETQYF. The CDR3 DNA reads TGCGCCAGCAGCCCCGCGCGCGGGGGTCGCCAAGAGACCCAGTACTTC.

The rearrangement links TRBV29-1 to TRBJ1-3; 8 nucleotides agree with TRBD1. Germline-derived CDR1 and CDR2 are SQVTM and ANQGSEA. V shed 7 bases, J shed 7 bases, and the junction held 9 bases outside the gene matches. This CDR3 comprises 13 residues. In nucleotides, the CDR3 is TGCAGCGCAGGTGACAGGGGTGCGAACACCATATATTTT. Amino acid sequence: CSAGDRGANTIYF.

The V and J genes are TRBV7-8 and TRBJ2-1; the match to TRBD2 covers 7 bases. Germline trimming cut 2 bases from V and 5 bases from J; bases unmatched to any gene: 9. CDR3 size: 16 residues. Per germline, CDR1 SGHVS and CDR2 FQNEAQ. For the CDR3, the DNA is TGTGCCAGCAGCTTAATACGCGGGGGTCTCAACAATGAGCAGTTCTTC. Its protein product is CASSLIRGGLNNEQFF.